This entry lists 27 T cell receptor beta chains sequenced from one sample in a study of control samples from healthy donors and cancer patients. TCRdb keeps only in-frame clones here, not all; method: immunoSEQ multiplex PCR. The sample carries more than 65,000 clones, roughly 89% recorded once. Sequencing used PBMCs. The source is a woman aged 55-70 years with head and neck cancer.

The rearrangement links TRBV7-9 to TRBJ2-7; 10 bases map to TRBD1. CDR3 size: 14 residues. V lost 5 bases, J lost 2 bases, and 3 bases stayed unmatched. The germline V gene encodes CDR1 SEHNR and CDR2 FQNEAQ (reference sequence). CDR3 sequence: CASSPGTGAYEQYF. The CDR3, as DNA: TGTGCCAGCAGCCCCGGGACAGGGGCCTACGAGCAGTACTTC.

The chain recombines TRBV27 with TRBJ2-2; 10 bases match TRBD2. The CDR3 has 16 residues. With 6 bases clipped from V and 4 bases from J, the junction kept 8 bases outside the gene matches. The germline CDR1 and CDR2 sequences are MNHEY and SMNVEV (reference sequence). CDR3 protein: CASSQAGGPFTGELFF. In nucleotides, the CDR3 is TGTGCCAGCAGCCAAGCGGGAGGGCCGTTCACCGGGGAGCTGTTTTTT.

The chain carries TRBV19 and TRBJ2-1; 11 bases map to TRBD2. Trimming removed 5 bases from V and 0 bases from J; junction bases left unmatched: 3. Germline lookup yields CDR1 LNHDA and CDR2 SQIVND (reference sequence). The CDR3 is 16 residues long. Here the CDR3 DNA reads TGTGCCAGTAGTTATAGCGGGAGGGCCTCCTACAATGAGCAGTTCTTC. Encoded protein: CASSYSGRASYNEQFF.

The chain links TRBV2 to TRBJ1-2; 7 nucleotides align to TRBD1. The germline V gene has CDR1 SNHLY and CDR2 FYNNEI. The trim removed 3 bases at V and 4 bases at J, leaving 5 bases unmatched. This CDR3 spans 14 amino acids. CDR3 nucleotides: TGTGCCAGCAGTGAGCAGGGGGAGTTCTATGGCTACACCTTC. It specifies CASSEQGEFYGYTF.

The rearrangement uses TRBV6-2 or TRBV6-3 and TRBJ2-3; no definite D call. The CDR3 spans 14 residues. The V gene lost 4 bases and the J gene lost 2 bases, with 10 bases spanning the gap. Looked up from germline, CDR1 is MNHEY and CDR2 is SVGEGT. The CDR3 reads CASSWTAVTDTQYF. As DNA, the CDR3 is TGTGCCAGCAGTTGGACCGCCGTCACAGATACGCAGTATTTT.

To note about this clone: Other DNA sequences in this sample translate to the same CDR3. The chain employs TRBV14 and TRBJ1-6; D is possibly TRBD1 (5 bases). The ends were cut back, 3 bases at V and 7 bases at J, with 10 bases in the middle. This CDR3 is built from 14 residues. Germline V CDR1 and CDR2: SGHDN, FVKESK. The CDR3 protein is CASSQGRENSPLHF. DNA for the CDR3: TGTGCCAGCAGCCAGGGCAGGGAAAATTCACCCCTCCACTTT.

This chain links TRBV11-2 with TRBJ1-1; D is unresolved. Germline V gene sequence: CDR1 SGHAT, CDR2 FQNNGV. The CDR3 totals 14 residues. V was pared by 6 bases and J by 5 bases, with 16 bases between. DNA for the CDR3: TGTGCCAGCAGTCCGAGTCGGTCGGGTACTGAAGCTTTCTTT. The encoded protein is CASSPSRSGTEAFF.

The chain links TRBV11-2 to TRBJ1-1; D is undetermined. This CDR3 is built from 16 residues. Germline V CDR1 and CDR2: SGHAT, FQNNGV. Between the trimmed V and J ends, which lost 2 bases and 1 base, there was a span of 14 bases. This chain's CDR3 is CASSLPHSIENTEAFF. The CDR3 DNA is TGTGCCAGCAGCTTACCGCACTCGATCGAGAACACTGAAGCTTTCTTT.

The chain employs TRBV14 and TRBJ2-7; TRBD1 or TRBD2 may be the D gene (5 bases each). Germline CDR1 SGHDN, CDR2 FVKESK. The V end lost 4 bases, the J end lost 6 bases, and 13 bases lay between the germline ends. The CDR3 loop spans 13 amino acids. CDR3 coding DNA: TGTGCCAGCAGCCTTAGGGGTGGGGGCGAGCAGTACTTC. Translation gives CASSLRGGGEQYF.

This rearrangement joins TRBV29-1 to TRBJ2-5; the match to TRBD2 covers 10 bases. Germline V gene sequence: CDR1 SQVTM, CDR2 ANQGSEA. V shed 3 bases and J 2 bases; nucleotides not matched to a gene: 6. CDR3 length equals 15 residues. The CDR3 DNA is TGCAGCGTTGAGGAGGGACTAGCGTTTCAAGAGACCCAGTACTTC. Translating gives CSVEEGLAFQETQYF. Supplemented by reference TRBV29-1 and TRBJ2-5, the full variable domain reads SAVISQKPSRDICQRGTSLTIQCQVDSQVTMMFWYRQQPGQSLTLIATANQGSEATYESGFVIDKFPISRPNLTFSTLTVSNMSPEDSSIYLCSVEEGLAFQETQYFGPGTRLLVL.

This clone has just one count. J is TRBJ2-1 and V is TRBV24-1, with D tentatively TRBD2 (6 bases). The V end lost 4 bases, the J end lost 0 bases, and 15 bases lay between the germline ends. The CDR3 extends over 17 amino acids. Germline V lookup: CDR1 KGHDR, CDR2 SFDVKD. Here the CDR3 DNA reads TGTGCCACCAGTGACTCCCTACTAGCAGGCTCCTACAATGAGCAGTTCTTC. Translated, it gives CATSDSLLAGSYNEQFF.

This chain uses TRBV6-5 with TRBJ1-2, with no clear D. The CDR3 is made up of 14 amino acids. V was trimmed by 8 bases and J by 4 bases, leaving 17 bases between them. CDR1 is MNHEY, CDR2 SVGAGI, per germline. The CDR3 region is CASAIGRGSYGYTF. CDR3 sequence (DNA): TGTGCCAGCGCCATAGGACGCGGGTCCTATGGCTACACCTTC.

This clone was seen a single time. The CDR3 spells CASSLAPGIGNEQYF. The DNA of the CDR3 is TGCGCCAGCAGCCTGGCCCCTGGGATTGGCAACGAGCAGTACTTC. The V call is TRBV4-1, the J call TRBJ2-7; D call uncertain. The V gene lost 4 bases and the J gene lost 5 bases, with 18 bases spanning the gap. Germline loops: CDR1 MGHRA, CDR2 YSYEKL. The CDR3 is 15 amino acids.

J is TRBJ1-5 and V is TRBV5-1, with D possibly TRBD1 on 6 matching bases. This CDR3 region has 17 residues. V gave up 7 bases and J gave up 5 bases, with 25 bases separating them. Germline values: CDR1 SGHRS, CDR2 YFSETQ. The CDR3: CASHLRPNRESDQPQHF. CDR3 DNA sequence: TGCGCCAGCCATCTCCGACCTAACAGGGAAAGTGATCAGCCCCAGCATTTT.

The chain joins TRBV7-2 to TRBJ1-4; maybe TRBD1 (6 bases). Trimming left V 2 bases short and J 7 bases short, with 14 bases between. This CDR3 contains 15 residues. CDR1 and CDR2 (germline): SGHTA, FQGNSA. This chain's CDR3 is CASSLQGGASEKLFF. CDR3 nucleotides: TGTGCCAGCAGCTTACAAGGGGGAGCAAGTGAAAAACTGTTTTTT.

This chain links TRBV7-2 with TRBJ1-3; TRBD1 agrees at 9 bases. Trimming removed 1 base from V and 4 bases from J; junction bases left unmatched: 11. The CDR3 has 18 residues. Germline assignment: CDR1 SGHTA and CDR2 FQGNSA. The DNA of the CDR3 is TGTGCCAGCAGCTTAGTAGGGACAGGGATCGGGTACGGAAACACCATATATTTT. Protein product: CASSLVGTGIGYGNTIYF.

This rearrangement joins TRBV10-3 to TRBJ2-3; D might be TRBD2 (6 bases). The CDR3 runs 12 residues. Germline loops: CDR1 ENHRY, CDR2 SYGVKD. The V and J ends lost 2 bases and 13 bases respectively, with 13 bases between them. The CDR3 region has the DNA TGTGCCATCAGTGAGGGACTACCGGGCGAGTATTTT. As protein: CAISEGLPGEYF.

The CDR3 sequence: CSVILRDETGELFF. The CDR3 DNA is TGCAGCGTGATCCTACGGGACGAAACCGGGGAGCTGTTTTTT. V usage is TRBV29-1 and J usage is TRBJ2-2; D assignment may be TRBD1 or TRBD2 (5 bases each). CDR3 length: 14 amino acids. The V and J ends lost 6 bases and 5 bases respectively, with 16 bases between them. CDR1 SQVTM and CDR2 ANQGSEA come from the germline V gene.

The V call is TRBV25-1, the J call TRBJ2-1; 8 bases line up with TRBD2. The CDR3 runs 16 residues. The J segment lost 12 bases and the V segment lost 1 base, leaving 14 bases of the junction unmatched. Per the germline V gene, CDR1 is MGHDK and CDR2 is SYGVNS. The CDR3 nucleotides read TGTGCCAGCAGTGAATCGAGGGGGACTAGAGATATAGGGCAGTTCTTC. It yields the protein CASSESRGTRDIGQFF.

This rearrangement joins TRBV6-5 to TRBJ2-2; D unresolved. In germline, CDR1 is MNHEY, CDR2 SVGAGI. Trimming removed 7 bases from V and 4 bases from J, with 16 bases in between. The CDR3 consists of 15 residues. The CDR3 DNA is TGTGCCAGCACCCAGAGGTCTCACTTCACCGGGGAGCTGTTTTTT. Translation gives CASTQRSHFTGELFF.

V usage is TRBV5-5 and J usage is TRBJ2-5; 7 nucleotides line up with TRBD1. Trimming took 4 bases from V and 2 from J; bases not matched to a gene: 8. Germline loops: CDR1 SGHKS, CDR2 YYEKEE (reference sequence). CDR3 length equals 15 residues. CDR3 DNA: TGTGCCAGCAGCGGGTGGCACAGGGGTCAAGAGACCCAGTACTTC. It translates to CASSGWHRGQETQYF. The whole variable domain, filled in from reference TRBV5-5 and TRBJ2-5, reads DAGVTQSPTHLIKTRGQQVTLRCSPISGHKSVSWYQQVLGQGPQFIFQYYEKEERGRGNFPDRFSARQFPNYSSELNVNALLLGDSALYLCASSGWHRGQETQYFGPGTRLLVL.

The chain joins TRBV24-1 to TRBJ2-3, with D possibly matching TRBD1 (6 bases). CDR1 and CDR2 (germline): KGHDR, SFDVKD. The CDR3 runs 18 residues. V was clipped by 2 bases and J by 4 bases, with 21 bases between them. The DNA for the CDR3 is TGTGCCACCAGTGATTCGCTGAGGGCACAGGGAAGAGCAGATACGCAGTATTTT. Protein: CATSDSLRAQGRADTQYF.

The gene calls are TRBV20-1 and TRBJ2-6; tentatively, D is TRBD1 (5 bases). The CDR3 consists of 14 residues. CDR1 DFQATT and CDR2 SNEGSKA come from the germline V gene (reference sequence). V was trimmed by 3 bases and J by 4 bases, leaving 10 bases between them. The CDR3 sequence is CSASSGRGANVLTF. The CDR3 DNA reads as TGCAGTGCTAGTTCAGGGCGCGGGGCCAACGTCCTGACTTTC.

This chain joins TRBV7-2 and TRBJ1-2, with a possible D match to TRBD1 (6 bases). The length of the CDR3 is 13 residues. V lost 5 bases to trimming and J lost 4 bases, with 11 bases between them. Germline V gene data show CDR1 as SGHTA and CDR2 as FQGNSA. This CDR3 is CASSPQDSYGYTF. The CDR3 DNA reads TGTGCCAGCAGCCCCCAGGACAGCTATGGCTACACCTTC.

The V call is TRBV11-3, the J call TRBJ2-7; D uncertain. Germline V gives CDR1 SGHNT, CDR2 YENEEA. Trimming removed 3 bases from V and 7 bases from J, with 19 bases in between. The CDR3 spans 15 residues. Here the CDR3 reads CASSFLPRPLREQYF. In DNA form, the CDR3 reads TGTGCCAGCAGCTTCCTCCCACGGCCGCTCCGGGAGCAGTACTTC.

The chain recombines TRBV9 with TRBJ2-2; TRBD1 matches at 7 bases. From germline, CDR1 is SGDLS and CDR2 YYNGEE. The J segment lost 2 bases and the V segment lost 4 bases, leaving 5 bases of the junction unmatched. This CDR3 is 15 amino acids long. The CDR3 coding sequence is TGTGCCAGCAGCCCCGGACAGGAAAACACCGGGGAGCTGTTTTTT. Translated, it gives CASSPGQENTGELFF.

The DNA for the CDR3 is TGTGCCAGCAGCTTGAGCCAGGGTCGAGAGACCCAGTACTTC. This translates into CASSLSQGRETQYF. This sequence joins TRBV5-4 and TRBJ2-5; a weak D match, TRBD1 (5 bases). V was clipped by 1 base and J by 4 bases, with 11 bases between them. The CDR3 length is 14 residues. Germline V lookup: CDR1 SGHNT, CDR2 YYREEE (reference sequence).